This T cell receptor (beta chain) was sequenced during a study of T-cell reconstitution after alpha-beta-depleted transplantation in children. This clonotype was counted many times. CDR3 length equals 13 residues. Germline assignment: CDR1 SQVTM and CDR2 ANQGSEA. V was pared by 4 bases and J by 4 bases, with 13 bases between. Unique molecular identifiers featured in how the TCRbeta library was prepared. TCRdb recomputed calls from the PCR reads with MiXCR, one row per CDR3 protein. Of 200,000 to 300,000 distinct CDR3 sequences listed, around 12% were seen once; the top ten hold about 2.6%. This clonotype was sampled from a human donor who donated a stem cell graft to a child with acute lymphoblastic leukemia. Here the sequenced sample was PBMCs from the stem cell graft donor, taken from the stem cell graft. The chain uses TRBV29-1 and TRBJ2-5, with D possibly matching TRBD2 (6 bases). CDR3 bases: TGCAGCGTTGTAGGGGAGGTGGGAGAGACCCAGTACTTC. It specifies CSVVGEVGETQYF.